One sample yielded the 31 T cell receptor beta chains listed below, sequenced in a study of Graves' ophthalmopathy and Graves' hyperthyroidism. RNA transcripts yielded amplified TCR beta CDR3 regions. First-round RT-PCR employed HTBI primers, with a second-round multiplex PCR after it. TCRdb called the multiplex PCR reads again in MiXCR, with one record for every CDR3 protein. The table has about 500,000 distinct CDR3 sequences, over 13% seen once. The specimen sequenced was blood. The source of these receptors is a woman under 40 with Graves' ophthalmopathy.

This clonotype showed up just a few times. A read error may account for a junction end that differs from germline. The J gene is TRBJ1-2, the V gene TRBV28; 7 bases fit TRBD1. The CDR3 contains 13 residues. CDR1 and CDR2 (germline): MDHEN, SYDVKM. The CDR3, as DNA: TGTGCCAGCAGACAGGGGAGCGGCTATGGCTTCACCTTC. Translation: CASRQGSGYGFTF.

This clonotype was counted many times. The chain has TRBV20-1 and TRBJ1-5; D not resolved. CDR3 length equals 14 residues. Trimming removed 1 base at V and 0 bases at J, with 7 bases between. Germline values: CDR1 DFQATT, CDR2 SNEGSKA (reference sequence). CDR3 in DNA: TGCAGTGCTAGAGGAACTACTAGCAATCAGCCCCAGCATTTT. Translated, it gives CSARGTTSNQPQHF.

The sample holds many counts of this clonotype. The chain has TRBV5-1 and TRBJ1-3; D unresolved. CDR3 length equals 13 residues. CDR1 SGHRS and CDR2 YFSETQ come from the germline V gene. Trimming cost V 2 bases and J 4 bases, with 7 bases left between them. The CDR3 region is CASSFQDGNTIYF. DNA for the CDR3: TGCGCCAGCAGCTTCCAGGACGGAAACACCATATATTTT.

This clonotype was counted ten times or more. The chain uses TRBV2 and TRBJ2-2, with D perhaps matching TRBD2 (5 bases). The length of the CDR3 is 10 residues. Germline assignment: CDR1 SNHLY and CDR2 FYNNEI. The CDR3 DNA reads TGTGTCACACGGGGCGGGGAGCTGTTTTTT. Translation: CVTRGGELFF.

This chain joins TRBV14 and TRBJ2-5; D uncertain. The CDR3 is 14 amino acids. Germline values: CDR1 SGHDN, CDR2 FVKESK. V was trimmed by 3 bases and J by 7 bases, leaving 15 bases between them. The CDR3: CASSQKPGPGTQYF. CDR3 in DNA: TGTGCCAGCAGCCAGAAACCGGGCCCGGGGACCCAGTACTTC.

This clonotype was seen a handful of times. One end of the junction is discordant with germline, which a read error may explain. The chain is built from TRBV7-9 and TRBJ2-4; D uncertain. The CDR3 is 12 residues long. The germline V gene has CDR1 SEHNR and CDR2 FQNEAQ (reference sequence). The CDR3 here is CASSSPENIKYF. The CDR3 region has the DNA TGTGCCAGCAGCTCCCCAGAGAACATTAAGTACTTC.

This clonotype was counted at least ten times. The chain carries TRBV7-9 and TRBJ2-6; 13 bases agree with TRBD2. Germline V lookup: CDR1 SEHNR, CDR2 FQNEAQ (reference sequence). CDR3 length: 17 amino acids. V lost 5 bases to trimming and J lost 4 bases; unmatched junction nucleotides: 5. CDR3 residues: CASSHGLAGVGANVLTF. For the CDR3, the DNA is TGTGCCAGCAGCCATGGACTAGCGGGAGTAGGGGCCAACGTCCTGACTTTC.

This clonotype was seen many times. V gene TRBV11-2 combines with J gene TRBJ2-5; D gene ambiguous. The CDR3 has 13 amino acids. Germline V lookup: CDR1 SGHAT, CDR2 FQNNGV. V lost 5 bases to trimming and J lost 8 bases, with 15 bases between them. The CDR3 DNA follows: TGTGCCAGCAGCGAACAGCGCCTGGATACCCAGTACTTC. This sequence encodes CASSEQRLDTQYF.

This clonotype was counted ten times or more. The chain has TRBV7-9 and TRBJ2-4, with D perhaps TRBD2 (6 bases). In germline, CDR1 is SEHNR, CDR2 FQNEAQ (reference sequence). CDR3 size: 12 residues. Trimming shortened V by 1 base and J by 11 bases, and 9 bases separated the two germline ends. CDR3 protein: CASSLGGTFQYF. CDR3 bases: TGTGCCAGCAGCTTAGGCGGGACGTTTCAGTACTTC.

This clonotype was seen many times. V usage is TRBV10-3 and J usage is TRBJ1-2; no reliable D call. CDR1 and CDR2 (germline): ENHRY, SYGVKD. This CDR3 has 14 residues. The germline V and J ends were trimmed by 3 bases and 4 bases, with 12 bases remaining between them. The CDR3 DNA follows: TGTGCCATCAGTGATACCAAGCGGGGCTATGGCTACACCTTC. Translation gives CAISDTKRGYGYTF.

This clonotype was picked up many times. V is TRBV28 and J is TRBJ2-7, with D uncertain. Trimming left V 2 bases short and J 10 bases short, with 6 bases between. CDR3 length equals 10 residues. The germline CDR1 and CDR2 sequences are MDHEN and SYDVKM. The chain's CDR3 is CASSLLSQYF. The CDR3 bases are TGTGCCAGCAGTTTACTCTCTCAGTACTTC.

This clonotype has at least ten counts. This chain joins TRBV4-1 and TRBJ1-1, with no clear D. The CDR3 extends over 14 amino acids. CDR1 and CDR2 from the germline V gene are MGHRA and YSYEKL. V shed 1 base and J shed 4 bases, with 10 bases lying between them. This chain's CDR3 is CASSQARWGTEAFF. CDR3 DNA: TGCGCCAGCAGCCAAGCCCGCTGGGGCACTGAAGCTTTCTTT.

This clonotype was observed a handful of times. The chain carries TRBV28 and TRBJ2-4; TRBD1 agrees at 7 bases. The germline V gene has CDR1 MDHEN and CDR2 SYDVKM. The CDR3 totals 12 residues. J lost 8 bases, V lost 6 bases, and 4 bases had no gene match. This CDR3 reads CASSRQGYIQYF. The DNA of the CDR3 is TGTGCCAGCAGCCGACAGGGTTACATTCAGTACTTC.

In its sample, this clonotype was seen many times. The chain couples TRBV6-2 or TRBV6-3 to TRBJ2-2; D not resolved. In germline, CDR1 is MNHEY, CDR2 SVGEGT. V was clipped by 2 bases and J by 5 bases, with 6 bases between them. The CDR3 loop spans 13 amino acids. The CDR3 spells CASSYDPTGELFF. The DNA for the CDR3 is TGTGCCAGCAGTTACGACCCTACCGGGGAGCTGTTTTTT.

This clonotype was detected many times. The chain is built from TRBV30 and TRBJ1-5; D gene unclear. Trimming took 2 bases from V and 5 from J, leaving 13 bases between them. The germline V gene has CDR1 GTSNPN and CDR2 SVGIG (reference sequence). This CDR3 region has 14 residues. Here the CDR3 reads CAWSYDTRHQPQHF. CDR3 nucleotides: TGTGCCTGGAGTTACGACACGCGCCATCAGCCCCAGCATTTT.

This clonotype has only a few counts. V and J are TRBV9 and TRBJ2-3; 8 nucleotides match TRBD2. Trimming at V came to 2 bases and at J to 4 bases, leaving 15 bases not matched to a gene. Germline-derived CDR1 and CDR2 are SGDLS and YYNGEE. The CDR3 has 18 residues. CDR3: CASSVGSGTWGSADTQYF. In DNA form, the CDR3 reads TGTGCCAGCAGCGTCGGTAGCGGGACTTGGGGGAGCGCAGATACGCAGTATTTT.

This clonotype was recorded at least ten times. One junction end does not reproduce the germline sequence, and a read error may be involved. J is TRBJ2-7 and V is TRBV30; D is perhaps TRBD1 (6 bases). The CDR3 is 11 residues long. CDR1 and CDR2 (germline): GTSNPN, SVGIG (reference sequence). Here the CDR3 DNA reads TGTGCCTGGAGTTACACCGGGACAACAAGCTTC. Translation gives CAWSYTGTTSF.

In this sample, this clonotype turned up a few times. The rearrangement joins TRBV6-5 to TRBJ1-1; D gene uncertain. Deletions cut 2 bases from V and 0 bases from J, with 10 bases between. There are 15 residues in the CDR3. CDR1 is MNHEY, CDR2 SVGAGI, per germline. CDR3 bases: TGTGCCAGCAGTTACGGTGTAGCCATGAACACTGAAGCTTTCTTT. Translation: CASSYGVAMNTEAFF.

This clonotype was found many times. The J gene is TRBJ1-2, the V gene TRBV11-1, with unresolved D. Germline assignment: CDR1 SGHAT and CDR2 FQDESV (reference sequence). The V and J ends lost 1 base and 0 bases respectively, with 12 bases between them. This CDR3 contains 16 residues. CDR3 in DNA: TGTGCCAGCAGCTTAGGAACAGCCTCCCCTAACTATGGCTACACCTTC. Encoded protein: CASSLGTASPNYGYTF.

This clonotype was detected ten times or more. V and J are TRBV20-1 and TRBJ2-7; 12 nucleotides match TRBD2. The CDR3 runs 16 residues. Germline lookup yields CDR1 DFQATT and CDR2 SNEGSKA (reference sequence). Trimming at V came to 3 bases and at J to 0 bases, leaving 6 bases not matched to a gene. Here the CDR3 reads CSASALLAGGSYEQYF. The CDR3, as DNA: TGCAGTGCTAGTGCTTTACTAGCGGGAGGCTCCTACGAGCAGTACTTC.

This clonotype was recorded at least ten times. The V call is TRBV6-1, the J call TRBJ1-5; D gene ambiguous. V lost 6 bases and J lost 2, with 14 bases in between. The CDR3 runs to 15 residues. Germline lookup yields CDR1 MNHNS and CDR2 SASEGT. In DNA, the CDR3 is TGTGCCAGCAGACCGTTTGACGGACGCAATCAGCCCCAGCATTTT. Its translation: CASRPFDGRNQPQHF.

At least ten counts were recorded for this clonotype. The CDR3 loop reads CASSDIRAAFF. CDR3 nucleotides: TGCGCCAGCAGTGATATAAGGGCCGCGTTCTTT. This chain links TRBV10-2 with TRBJ1-1; D call uncertain. Trimming took off 3 bases at V and 14 bases at J, with 13 bases between the two ends. The V gene's germline CDR1 is WSHSY and CDR2 SAAADI. This CDR3 has 11 residues.

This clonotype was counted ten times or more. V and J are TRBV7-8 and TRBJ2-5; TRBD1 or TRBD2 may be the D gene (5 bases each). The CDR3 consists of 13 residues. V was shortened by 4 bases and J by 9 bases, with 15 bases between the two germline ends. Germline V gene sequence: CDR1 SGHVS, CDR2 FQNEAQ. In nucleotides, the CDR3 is TGTGCCAGCAGCTCCCGGGGCTCTGGGGCCCAGTACTTC. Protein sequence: CASSSRGSGAQYF.

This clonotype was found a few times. The CDR3, as DNA: TGTGCCTGGAGTGTGGACAGTTATCAGCCCCAGCATTTT. Its translation is CAWSVDSYQPQHF. The chain employs TRBV30 and TRBJ1-5; maybe TRBD1 (6 bases). The CDR3 runs to 13 residues. The ends were cut back, 0 bases at V and 5 bases at J, with 8 bases in the middle. CDR1 GTSNPN and CDR2 SVGIG come from the germline V gene (reference sequence). Full variable domain (outside the CDR3, taken from reference TRBV30 and TRBJ1-5): SQTIHQWPATLVQPVGSPLSLECTVEGTSNPNLYWYRQAAGRGLQLLFYSVGIGQISSEVPQNLSASRPQDRQFILSSKKLLLSDSGFYLCAWSVDSYQPQHFGDGTRLSIL.

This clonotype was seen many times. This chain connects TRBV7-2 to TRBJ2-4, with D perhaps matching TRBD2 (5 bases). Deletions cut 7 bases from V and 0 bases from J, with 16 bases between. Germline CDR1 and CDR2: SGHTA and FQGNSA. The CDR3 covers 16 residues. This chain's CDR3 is CASTPPAGIAKNIQYF. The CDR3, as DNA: TGTGCCAGCACCCCACCCGCCGGGATAGCCAAAAACATTCAGTACTTC.

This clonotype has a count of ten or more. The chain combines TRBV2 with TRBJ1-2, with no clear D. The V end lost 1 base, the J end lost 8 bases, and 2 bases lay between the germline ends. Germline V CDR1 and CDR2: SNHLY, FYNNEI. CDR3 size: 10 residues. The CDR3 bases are TGTGCCAGCAGTGAAGGGGGCTACACCTTC. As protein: CASSEGGYTF.

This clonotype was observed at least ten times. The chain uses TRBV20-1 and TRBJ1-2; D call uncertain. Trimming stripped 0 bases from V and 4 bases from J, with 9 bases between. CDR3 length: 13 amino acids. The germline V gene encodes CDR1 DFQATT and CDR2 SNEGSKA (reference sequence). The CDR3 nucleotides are TGCAGTGCTAGAGAGGCGGGCAGCTATGGCTACACCTTC. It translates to CSAREAGSYGYTF.

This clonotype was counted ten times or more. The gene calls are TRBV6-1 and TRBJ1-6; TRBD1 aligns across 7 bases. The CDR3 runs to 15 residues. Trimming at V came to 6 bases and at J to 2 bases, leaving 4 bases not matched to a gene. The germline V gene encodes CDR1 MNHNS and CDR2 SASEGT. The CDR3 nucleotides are TGTGCCAGCAGGACAGGGTCCCCCTATAATTCACCCCTCCACTTT. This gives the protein CASRTGSPYNSPLHF.

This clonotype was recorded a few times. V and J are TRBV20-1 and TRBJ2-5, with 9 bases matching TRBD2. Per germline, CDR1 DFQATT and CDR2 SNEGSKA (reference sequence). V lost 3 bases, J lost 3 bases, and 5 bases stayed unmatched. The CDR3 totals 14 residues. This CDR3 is CSASPASGEETQYF. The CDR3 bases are TGCAGTGCTAGTCCCGCTAGCGGGGAAGAGACCCAGTACTTC.

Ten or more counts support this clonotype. The CDR3 DNA reads TGTGCCACCACCGGGACAGGGGAAATTACGAACACCGGGGAGCTGTTTTTT. This codes for CATTGTGEITNTGELFF. V usage is TRBV6-4 and J usage is TRBJ2-2, with TRBD1 identical over 10 bases. After removal of 10 bases from V and 0 bases from J, the junction contained 11 bases not matched to a gene. CDR1 is MRHNA, CDR2 SNTAGT, per germline. This CDR3 spans 17 amino acids.

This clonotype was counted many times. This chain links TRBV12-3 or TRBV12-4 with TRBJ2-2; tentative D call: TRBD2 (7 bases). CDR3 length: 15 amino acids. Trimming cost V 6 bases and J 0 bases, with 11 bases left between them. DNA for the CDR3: TGTGCCAGCAGCCCGGGGGGCACGAACACCGGGGAGCTGTTTTTT. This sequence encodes CASSPGGTNTGELFF.